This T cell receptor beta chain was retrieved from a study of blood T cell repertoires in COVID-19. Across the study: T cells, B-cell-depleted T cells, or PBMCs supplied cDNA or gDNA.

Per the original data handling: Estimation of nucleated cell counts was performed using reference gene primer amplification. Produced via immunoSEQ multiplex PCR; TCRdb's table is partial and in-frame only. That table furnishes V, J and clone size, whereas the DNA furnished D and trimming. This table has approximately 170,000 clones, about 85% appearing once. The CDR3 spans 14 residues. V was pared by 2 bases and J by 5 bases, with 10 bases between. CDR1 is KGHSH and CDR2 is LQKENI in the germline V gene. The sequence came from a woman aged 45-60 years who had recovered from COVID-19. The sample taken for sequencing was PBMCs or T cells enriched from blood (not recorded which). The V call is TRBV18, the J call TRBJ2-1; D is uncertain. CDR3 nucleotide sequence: TGTGCCAGCTCACCAAGTCAGATTAACAATGAGCAGTTCTTC. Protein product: CASSPSQINNEQFF.